The present T cell receptor (beta chain) was sequenced within a study of blood T cells in healthy people across ages. At the level of the study: The template switching approach captured approximately one barcoded beta molecule for every two T cells.

Study outcomes and limitations: Among T cells, TCR beta diversity per million cells dropped roughly linearly as age rose.

V gave up 1 base and J gave up 4 bases, with 13 bases separating them. The germline V gene encodes CDR1 SGHTA and CDR2 FQGNSA. The CDR3 consists of 15 residues. A second PCR of 7 to 11 cycles used a sample-barcoded 5' primer and a J-beta primer mix. TCRdb reprocessed the 5' RACE reads via MiXCR and lists one record per CDR3 protein. The sample comprises 900,000 to 950,000 distinct CDR3 sequences, about 29% of which are singletons, and roughly 10% rests with the top ten. A note on this clonotype: Its antigen is unknown.

These same records also appear under a second study, on T cells of mothers and their children.

The chain combines TRBV7-2 with TRBJ1-2; D remains ambiguous. The source material was blood. The receptor was derived from a woman in her 40s in good health. CDR3 nucleotide sequence: TGTGCCAGCAGCTTAGGGTCGACGGTTAGCTATGGCTACACCTTC. This encodes CASSLGSTVSYGYTF.